This T cell receptor beta chain derives from a study of response to subunit inactivated influenza vaccine. MiXCR, run by TCRdb on the RT-PCR reads, gives a single entry per CDR3 protein. The sample lists 750,000 to 850,000 distinct CDR3 sequences, about 18% occurring once. The CDR3 covers 15 residues. V shed 10 bases and J shed 6 bases, with 18 bases lying between them. Germline values: CDR1 KGHDR, CDR2 SFDVKD. Of note for this clonotype: Its antigen is undetermined.

Study outcomes and limitations: Few additional T cells are recruited per seasonal influenza vaccination, authors suggested.

The sample was PBMCs from blood, taken 5 days after vaccination. The receptor's source is a man aged 45-65 years who received an inactivated influenza vaccine. This sequence joins TRBV24-1 and TRBJ1-6; D is unresolved. The CDR3 DNA reads TGTGCCACATCTGCCGGCAGAGTACCTAATTCACCCCTCCACTTT. Protein product: CATSAGRVPNSPLHF.